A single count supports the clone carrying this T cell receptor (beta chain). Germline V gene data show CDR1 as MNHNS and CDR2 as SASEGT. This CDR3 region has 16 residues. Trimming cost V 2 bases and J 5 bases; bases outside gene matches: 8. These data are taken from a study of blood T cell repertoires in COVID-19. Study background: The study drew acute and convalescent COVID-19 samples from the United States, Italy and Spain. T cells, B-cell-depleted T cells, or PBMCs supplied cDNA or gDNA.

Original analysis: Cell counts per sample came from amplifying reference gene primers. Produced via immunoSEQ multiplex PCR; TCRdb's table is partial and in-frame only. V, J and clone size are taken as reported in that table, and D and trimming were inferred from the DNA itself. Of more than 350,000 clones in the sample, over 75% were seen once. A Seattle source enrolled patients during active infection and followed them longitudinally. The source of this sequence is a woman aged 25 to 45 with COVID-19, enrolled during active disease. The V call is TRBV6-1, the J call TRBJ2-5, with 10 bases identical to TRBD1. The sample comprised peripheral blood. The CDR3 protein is CASSELGTGVAETQYF. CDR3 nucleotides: TGTGCCAGCAGTGAACTCGGGACAGGGGTAGCGGAGACCCAGTACTTC.